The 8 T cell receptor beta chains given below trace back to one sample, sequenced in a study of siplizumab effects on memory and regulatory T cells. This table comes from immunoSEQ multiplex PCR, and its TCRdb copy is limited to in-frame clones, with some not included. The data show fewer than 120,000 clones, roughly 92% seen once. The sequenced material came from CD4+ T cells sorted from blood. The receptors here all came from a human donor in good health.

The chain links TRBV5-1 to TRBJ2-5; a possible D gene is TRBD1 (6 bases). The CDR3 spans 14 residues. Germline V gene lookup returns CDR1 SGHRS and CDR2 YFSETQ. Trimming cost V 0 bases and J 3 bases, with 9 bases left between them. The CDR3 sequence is CASSLANREETQYF. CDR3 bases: TGCGCCAGCAGCTTGGCCAACAGGGAAGAGACCCAGTACTTC.

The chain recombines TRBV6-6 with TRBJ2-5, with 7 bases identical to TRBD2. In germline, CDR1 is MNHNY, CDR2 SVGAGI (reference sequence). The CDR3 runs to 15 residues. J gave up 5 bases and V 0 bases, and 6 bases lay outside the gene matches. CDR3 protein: CASSYSGIGGETQYF. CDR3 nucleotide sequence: TGTGCCAGCAGTTACTCGGGGATCGGGGGGGAGACCCAGTACTTC.

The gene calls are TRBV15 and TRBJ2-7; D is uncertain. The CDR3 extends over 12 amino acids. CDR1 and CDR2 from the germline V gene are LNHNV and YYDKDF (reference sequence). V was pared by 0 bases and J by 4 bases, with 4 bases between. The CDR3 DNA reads TGTGCCACCAGCAGAGATCTTTACGAGCAGTACTTC. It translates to CATSRDLYEQYF.

Here the CDR3 reads CASSLAGGMNTEAFF. Written as DNA, the CDR3 is TGTGCCAGCAGCTTGGCAGGGGGCATGAACACTGAAGCTTTCTTT. The chain uses TRBV5-4 and TRBJ1-1; 8 bases map to TRBD1. The CDR3 is made up of 15 amino acids. The germline V gene encodes CDR1 SGHNT and CDR2 YYREEE (reference sequence). Trimming at V came to 0 bases and at J to 0 bases, leaving 1 base not matched to a gene.

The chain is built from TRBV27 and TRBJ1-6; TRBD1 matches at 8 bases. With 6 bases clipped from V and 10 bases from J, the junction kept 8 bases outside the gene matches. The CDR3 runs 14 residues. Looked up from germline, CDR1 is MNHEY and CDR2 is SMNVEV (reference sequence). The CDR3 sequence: CASSIDRGRSPLHF. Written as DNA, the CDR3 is TGTGCCAGCAGCATCGACAGGGGAAGGTCACCCCTCCACTTT.

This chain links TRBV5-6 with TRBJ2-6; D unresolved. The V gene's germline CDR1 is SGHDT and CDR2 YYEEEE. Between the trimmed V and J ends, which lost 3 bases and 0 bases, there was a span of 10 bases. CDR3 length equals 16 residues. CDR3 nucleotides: TGTGCCAGCAGCTCCTGGGGTAGCTCTGGGGCCAACGTCCTGACTTTC. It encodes CASSSWGSSGANVLTF.

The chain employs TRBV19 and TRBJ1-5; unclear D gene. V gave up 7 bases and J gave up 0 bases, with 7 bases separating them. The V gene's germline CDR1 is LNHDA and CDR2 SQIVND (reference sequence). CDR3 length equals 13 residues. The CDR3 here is CASKDYSNQPQHF. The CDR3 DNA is TGTGCCAGTAAGGATTATAGCAATCAGCCCCAGCATTTT.

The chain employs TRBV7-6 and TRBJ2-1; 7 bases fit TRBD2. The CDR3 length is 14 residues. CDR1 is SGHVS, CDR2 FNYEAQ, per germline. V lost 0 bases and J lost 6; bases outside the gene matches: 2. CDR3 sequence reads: CASSLAASGNEQFF. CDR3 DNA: TGTGCCAGCAGCTTAGCCGCTAGCGGCAATGAGCAGTTCTTC.